Presented here are 16 T cell receptor beta chains from one specimen sequenced in a study of OX40 agonist ivuxolimab in advanced cancers. Only in-frame clones appear in the TCRdb table, and some are missing; sequencing was by immunoSEQ multiplex PCR. The sample has more than 45,000 clones, roughly three quarters seen once; the top ten hold about 7.2%. This specimen was CD4+ or CD8+ T cells sorted from blood, taken in a trial of the OX40 agonist ivuxolimab. The receptors here all came from an adult with an advanced solid tumor such as melanoma, head and neck, liver or kidney cancer.

The V and J genes are TRBV5-1 and TRBJ2-5; D call uncertain. CDR1 is SGHRS, CDR2 YFSETQ, per germline. V was pared by 0 bases and J by 5 bases, with 23 bases between. CDR3 length equals 18 residues. CDR3 sequence reads: CASSLARGGAAGWETQYF. In DNA form, the CDR3 reads TGCGCCAGCAGCTTGGCCCGAGGTGGAGCCGCTGGTTGGGAGACCCAGTACTTC.

This chain uses TRBV10-2 with TRBJ2-1; either TRBD1 or TRBD2 may fit D (6 bases each). Germline CDR1 and CDR2: WSHSY and SAAADI. CDR3 length: 14 amino acids. V shed 4 bases and J shed 9 bases, with 16 bases lying between them. CDR3 sequence: CASSGDWGLGEQFF. CDR3 in DNA: TGCGCCAGCAGTGGGGACTGGGGGCTGGGTGAGCAGTTCTTC.

The V gene is TRBV6-6, the J gene TRBJ1-2; 7 bases match TRBD1. The V segment lost 6 bases and the J segment 4 bases; nucleotides outside the gene matches: 5. Germline CDR1 reads MNHNY; CDR2 reads SVGAGI (reference sequence). This CDR3 has 13 amino acids. CDR3 nucleotide sequence: TGTGCCAGCAGCTTGGGACAGTCCTATGGCTACACCTTC. It translates to CASSLGQSYGYTF.

The chain has TRBV7-9 and TRBJ2-7; 10 bases align to TRBD1. Germline V gives CDR1 SEHNR, CDR2 FQNEAQ (reference sequence). This CDR3 is built from 15 residues. With V trimmed by 1 base and J by 6 bases, 6 bases remained unmatched. The CDR3 protein is CASSLVGTGVGEQYF. CDR3 nucleotide sequence: TGTGCCAGCAGCTTAGTGGGGACAGGGGTCGGCGAGCAGTACTTC.

The chain has TRBV27 and TRBJ2-3, with D perhaps given as TRBD1 or TRBD2 (6 bases each). CDR1 is MNHEY and CDR2 is SMNVEV in the germline V gene (reference sequence). The CDR3 extends over 12 amino acids. Deletions cut 5 bases from V and 7 bases from J, with 10 bases between. CDR3 in DNA: TGTGCCAGCAGTCAGGGGACTCATACGCAGTATTTT. Translated, it gives CASSQGTHTQYF.

This clone was found a few times. The chain links TRBV5-1 to TRBJ1-2; a possible D gene is TRBD1 (5 bases). This CDR3 is 13 amino acids long. Germline V lookup: CDR1 SGHRS, CDR2 YFSETQ. V lost 4 bases and J 6 bases, leaving 13 bases between the germline ends. Written as DNA, the CDR3 is TGCGCCAGCAGCCCCCGGGACGTCAATGGCTACACCTTC. Translating gives CASSPRDVNGYTF.

This sequence joins TRBV5-5 and TRBJ1-2; D ambiguous. CDR1 is SGHKS, CDR2 YYEKEE, per germline (reference sequence). This CDR3 is built from 15 residues. Deletions cut 0 bases from V and 8 bases from J, with 17 bases between. The CDR3 nucleotides read TGTGCCAGCAGCTTGGTGGTACCGCCTGCGGAGGGCTACACCTTC. It is translated as CASSLVVPPAEGYTF.

The chain has TRBV7-2 and TRBJ2-3; D gene unclear. The CDR3 has 14 amino acids. CDR1 is SGHTA, CDR2 FQGNSA, per germline. Deletions cut 5 bases from V and 2 bases from J, with 11 bases between. The CDR3 coding sequence is TGTGCCAGCAGCGCTAGTAGTTACACAGATACGCAGTATTTT. It codes for CASSASSYTDTQYF.

The V and J genes are TRBV6-5 and TRBJ2-3, with D uncertain. CDR1 and CDR2 from the germline V gene are MNHEY and SVGAGI. Trimming pared 4 bases from V and 4 bases from J, leaving 15 bases between. The CDR3 loop spans 15 amino acids. In nucleotides, the CDR3 is TGTGCCAGCAGTTCCCACTCAGGTGATGCAGATACGCAGTATTTT. Translation: CASSSHSGDADTQYF.

This chain joins TRBV11-2 and TRBJ2-1; 13 positions agree with TRBD2. J was trimmed by 6 bases and V by 7 bases; bases with no gene match: 9. The germline CDR1 and CDR2 sequences are SGHAT and FQNNGV. This CDR3 comprises 16 residues. The CDR3 protein is CASNLLAGGPFNEQFF. CDR3 DNA sequence: TGTGCCAGCAACCTACTAGCGGGAGGGCCTTTCAATGAGCAGTTCTTC.

This clone was counted a few times. The CDR3 reads CASSEGDSYEQYF. DNA of the CDR3: TGCGCCAGCAGTGAGGGGGACTCCTACGAGCAGTACTTC. The chain employs TRBV10-1 and TRBJ2-7; the D is unclear. CDR3 size: 13 residues. V was trimmed by 2 bases and J by 0 bases, leaving 5 bases between them. Germline loops: CDR1 WNHNN, CDR2 SYGVQD (reference sequence).

CDR3 DNA sequence: TGTGCCAGCAGCCTACAGGGGCTGGGGGACTATGGCTACACCTTC. Its translation: CASSLQGLGDYGYTF. The chain recombines TRBV4-2 with TRBJ1-2, with 7 bases identical to TRBD1. Looked up from germline, CDR1 is LGHNA and CDR2 is YNFKEQ. The trim removed 4 bases at V and 3 bases at J, leaving 8 bases unmatched. The CDR3 covers 15 residues.

The chain combines TRBV5-6 with TRBJ1-1; unclear D gene. Trimming pared 2 bases from V and 0 bases from J, leaving 11 bases between. Germline V lookup: CDR1 SGHDT, CDR2 YYEEEE. The CDR3 has 15 residues. CDR3 in amino acids: CASSFVSGLNTEAFF. CDR3 bases: TGTGCCAGCAGCTTCGTGTCTGGGTTGAACACTGAAGCTTTCTTT.

The chain is built from TRBV30 and TRBJ2-4, with a possible D match to TRBD2 (6 bases). V lost 3 bases, J lost 6 bases, and 12 bases lay in between. Germline assignment: CDR1 GTSNPN and CDR2 SVGIG (reference sequence). This CDR3 contains 13 residues. CDR3 amino acids: CAWSPGLRNIQYF. CDR3 bases: TGTGCCTGGAGCCCGGGACTCAGAAACATTCAGTACTTC.

The chain employs TRBV5-6 and TRBJ2-2; 8 bases match TRBD1. This CDR3 has 19 residues. CDR1 SGHDT and CDR2 YYEEEE come from the germline V gene. The J segment lost 4 bases and the V segment lost 0 bases, leaving 14 bases of the junction unmatched. CDR3 bases: TGTGCCAGCAGCTTGGTGGGGCAGGGGGCCTCTCTGAGCACCGGGGAGCTGTTTTTT. This gives the protein CASSLVGQGASLSTGELFF. Full variable domain (missing parts from reference TRBV5-6 and TRBJ2-2): DAGVTQSPTHLIKTRGQQVTLRCSPKSGHDTVSWYQQALGQGPQFIFQYYEEEERQRGNFPDRFSGHQFPNYSSELNVNALLLGDSALYLCASSLVGQGASLSTGELFFGEGSRLTVL.

The gene calls are TRBV7-2 and TRBJ2-1; a possible D gene is TRBD2 (6 bases). V dropped 2 bases and J dropped 10 bases, with 15 bases sitting between them. Germline V CDR1 and CDR2: SGHTA, FQGNSA. The length of the CDR3 is 14 residues. CDR3 bases: TGTGCCAGCAGCTTATTAGTCGCGGGACGGGAGCAGTTCTTC. Its translation is CASSLLVAGREQFF.